This TCR beta chain is from a study of post-analysis software for immune sequencing data (dated by TCRdb to the mid-2010s). Turning to the overall study: Relapsing-remitting, secondary progressive and progressive-relapsing multiple sclerosis were recorded as disease courses, and subtype annotation was lacking for some patients. The patient repertoires were compared against about a dozen previously published healthy control repertoires obtained from donors aged 6 to 25 years. A subset of samples was prepared in parallel using single-end sample barcoding, then pooled and co-amplified after Illumina adapter ligation. Study-level results and caveats: Direct clustering with F measure revealed strong co-clustering of samples prepared in the same batch, which led to a batch-effect correction. The control group was slightly older than the multiple sclerosis patient group. Significantly lower normalized Chao1 diversity was found in multiple sclerosis patients than in controls, suggesting substantial peripheral T-cell clonal expansion. Significantly higher frequencies in patients than in controls were found for roughly 5 TRBV segments, including TRBV5-6, TRBV5-1 and TRBV20-1.

With regard to this clonotype: Its antigen is still unknown. Within one base of it there is no much larger clone, and no base qualities were kept.

The library was produced with PCR. TCRdb lists the instrument as Illumina HiSeq 2500. To reduce PCR and sequencing biases, unique molecular identifiers were built into the TCR beta cDNA libraries. Roughly 0.5 million cDNA molecules were obtained per 1 to 10 million input T cells, so each molecule approximated one T cell. The patient libraries were prepared and sequenced using the same protocol as the earlier healthy control dataset. Within a given batch, samples were prepared together, multiplexed and sequenced on the same HiSeq lane. The authors processed their data as follows. MIGEC handled the raw barcoded reads, throwing out single-read molecular identifier groups before consensus assembly and CDR3 extraction. Clonotype tables were post-analysed with VDJtools, and diversity was normalized by down-sampling all datasets to the smallest sample size. In repertoire overlap clustering, CDR3 amino acid sequences, but not nucleotide sequences, were matched to correct batch-related cross-sample contamination. TCRdb handled the public reads itself, with Q25 trimming in fastp and clone calling in MiXCR, and kept productive beta chains. Each CDR3 protein appears once, grouped with its most common genes and DNA. Here the V and J calls rest on TCRdb's processing, not on the authors' analysis. The sample table shows 600,000 to 750,000 distinct CDR3 sequences, and 59% are seen once. Roughly 12% of the sample lies in the top ten.

V gives up 6 bases and J gives up 2 bases, and the segment between their germline ends measures 20 bases. The CDR3, from cysteine to phenylalanine, totals 17 residues. Only the CDR3 region is kept as DNA, spanning 51 bases read in frame from base 1. To demonstrate the VDJtools post-analysis software, TCR beta repertoires were profiled from the peripheral blood of about 13 young patients with multiple sclerosis. The patients with multiple sclerosis were children and adolescents between about 6 and 16 years of age. The V gene is TRBV12-3 or TRBV12-4 and the J gene is TRBJ2-1, with the D call perhaps TRBD1 or TRBD2, as 5 bases match in each case. Sequenced input: blood. The sequence came from a girl aged 2-10 years with multiple sclerosis. The CDR3 corresponds to CASRPREGEGAYNEQFF. At the DNA level, the sequence is TGTGCCAGCAGACCTCGAGAGGGCGAAGGGGCCTACAATGAGCAGTTCTTC.